Here is one T cell receptor (beta chain) with its context. Antigen unknown. Here immunoSEQ multiplex PCR was the method, and the copy in TCRdb shows in-frame clones only, minus some. The sample includes fewer than 40,000 clones, around 80% of them seen just once. The sample originates from a study of OX40 agonist ivuxolimab in advanced cancers. At the level of the study: The mean age was approximately 60 years, ranging from about 20 to 90, with 65% to 85% of participants male. Partial responses were achieved by three patients, one with hepatocellular carcinoma and two with cutaneous melanoma.

The V end was cut by 7 bases, the J end by 2 bases, with 18 bases between. This CDR3 region has 15 residues. Germline V gives CDR1 MNHNS, CDR2 SASEGT. Samples of blood were obtained at baseline, on cycle 4 day 1, and on cycle 7 day 1. General study results and limits: Relative to CD4+ cells, CD8+ T cells on average had more expanded clones.

The J gene is TRBJ2-7, the V gene TRBV6-1; D unresolved. The material sequenced was CD4+ or CD8+ T cells sorted from blood, taken in a trial of the OX40 agonist ivuxolimab. This receptor was identified in an adult with an advanced solid tumor such as melanoma, head and neck, liver or kidney cancer. Written as DNA, the CDR3 is TGTGCCAGCACCCTTTTGGGTCCGATCACCTACGAGCAGTACTTC. The encoded protein is CASTLLGPITYEQYF.